These 25 T cell receptor beta chains share one sample of origin, sequenced in a study of blood T cell repertoires in COVID-19. Assay: immunoSEQ multiplex PCR; the TCRdb copy retains only in-frame clones and omits some. The table includes about 400,000 clones, about nine tenths detected once. Sequenced: PBMCs or T cells enriched from blood (not recorded which). The receptors were gathered from a woman in her 30s who had recovered from COVID-19.

V is TRBV9 and J is TRBJ2-7; D perhaps matches TRBD2 (5 bases). Germline lookup yields CDR1 SGDLS and CDR2 YYNGEE. The V gene lost 0 bases and the J gene lost 4 bases, with 14 bases spanning the gap. The CDR3 consists of 15 residues. CDR3 in DNA: TGTGCCAGCAGCGTAGCGTGGGAGTCGGGGTACGAGCAGTACTTC. Translated: CASSVAWESGYEQYF.

The chain joins TRBV7-9 to TRBJ1-4, with 8 bases lining up with TRBD1. The V segment lost 3 bases and the J segment 7 bases; nucleotides outside the gene matches: 4. CDR1 is SEHNR and CDR2 is FQNEAQ in the germline V gene (reference sequence). CDR3 length: 14 residues. CDR3: CASSFYRGGEKLFF. CDR3 DNA sequence: TGTGCCAGCAGCTTTTACAGGGGGGGTGAAAAACTGTTTTTT. Using reference TRBV7-9 and TRBJ1-4 for the parts outside the CDR3, the full variable domain is DTGVSQNPRHKITKRGQNVTFRCDPISEHNRLYWYRQTLGQGPEFLTYFQNEAQLEKSRLLSDRFSAERPKGSFSTLEIQRTEQGDSAMYLCASSFYRGGEKLFFGSGTQLSVL.

The table lists this clone with a count of one. This sequence joins TRBV7-3 and TRBJ2-7; maybe TRBD1 (5 bases). CDR3 length equals 15 residues. CDR1 is SGHTA and CDR2 is FQGTGA in the germline V gene. The germline V and J ends were trimmed by 2 bases and 5 bases, with 16 bases remaining between them. CDR3 nucleotide sequence: TGTGCCAGCAGCTTATTAGGGCAGGGCCGGCACGAGCAGTACTTC. Translated, it gives CASSLLGQGRHEQYF. Using reference TRBV7-3 and TRBJ2-7 for the parts outside the CDR3, the full variable domain is GAGVSQTPSNKVTEKGKYVELRCDPISGHTALYWYRQSLGQGPEFLIYFQGTGAADDSGLPNDRFFAVRPEGSVSTLKIQRTERGDSAVYLCASSLLGQGRHEQYFGPGTRLTVT.

This chain links TRBV24-1 with TRBJ1-2, with 7 bases lining up with TRBD1. The J segment lost 1 base and the V segment lost 4 bases, leaving 14 bases of the junction unmatched. CDR1 KGHDR and CDR2 SFDVKD come from the germline V gene. The length of the CDR3 is 18 residues. CDR3 sequence (DNA): TGTGCCACCAGTGACCGTACTACCGGGACAGCTGATAACTATGGCTACACCTTC. It yields the protein CATSDRTTGTADNYGYTF.

The rearrangement uses TRBV3-1 (or the pseudogene TRBV3-2) and TRBJ1-3; the match to TRBD1 covers 9 bases. In germline, CDR1 is LGHDT, CDR2 YNNKEL (reference sequence). V gave up 1 base and J gave up 3 bases; unmatched junction bases: 7. The CDR3 has 17 amino acids. CDR3 amino acids: CASSQGNRGRFGNTIYF. Here the CDR3 DNA reads TGTGCCAGCAGCCAAGGGAACAGGGGGCGCTTTGGAAACACCATATATTTT.

V is TRBV5-1 and J is TRBJ2-7; TRBD1 agrees at 8 bases. Germline lookup yields CDR1 SGHRS and CDR2 YFSETQ. This CDR3 contains 15 residues. V lost 0 bases, J lost 2 bases, and 4 bases stayed unmatched. The CDR3 reads CASSLGTGMAYEQYF. The CDR3 coding sequence is TGCGCCAGCAGCTTGGGGACAGGGATGGCCTACGAGCAGTACTTC. The whole variable domain, remainder taken from reference TRBV5-1 and TRBJ2-7, is KAGVTQTPRYLIKTRGQQVTLSCSPISGHRSVSWYQQTPGQGLQFLFEYFSETQRNKGNFPGRFSGRQFSNSRSEMNVSTLELGDSALYLCASSLGTGMAYEQYFGPGTRLTVT.

On this clone: Within the sample, other DNA sequences also encode this same CDR3. This chain connects TRBV5-1 to TRBJ2-7; 7 nucleotides line up with TRBD1. Germline V gene data show CDR1 as SGHRS and CDR2 as YFSETQ. Germline trimming cut 4 bases from V and 3 bases from J; bases unmatched to any gene: 1. The CDR3 runs 12 residues. The CDR3 reads CASSRDSYEQYF. The CDR3, as DNA: TGCGCCAGCAGCCGGGACAGCTACGAGCAGTACTTC.

The CDR3 nucleotides are TGTGCCACCAGTGATCCAGCGGGGAGCACAGATACGCAGTATTTT. Translation gives CATSDPAGSTDTQYF. The rearrangement uses TRBV24-1 and TRBJ2-3; 7 bases fit TRBD2. The CDR3 has 15 residues. V gave up 3 bases and J gave up 0 bases; unmatched junction bases: 2. Germline V CDR1 and CDR2: KGHDR, SFDVKD.

Of note for this clone: Other DNA variants within this sample encode the same CDR3. This rearrangement joins TRBV12-3 or TRBV12-4 to TRBJ1-3; tentatively, D is TRBD1 (5 bases). Trimming took off 2 bases at V and 8 bases at J, with 7 bases between the two ends. This CDR3 spans 12 amino acids. CDR3 nucleotide sequence: TGTGCCAGCAGTTTACGGGGGGACACCATATATTTT. It encodes CASSLRGDTIYF.

DNA for the CDR3: TGTGCCAGCAGCGTAGTGGCGGGAGGGTATGAGCAGTTCTTC. Protein sequence: CASSVVAGGYEQFF. The gene calls are TRBV9 and TRBJ2-1; 9 nucleotides align to TRBD2. Trimming cost V 0 bases and J 8 bases; bases outside gene matches: 3. In germline, CDR1 is SGDLS, CDR2 YYNGEE. This CDR3 has 14 residues.

This clone turned up a few times. The V gene is TRBV12-3 or TRBV12-4, the J gene TRBJ2-2, with D possibly being TRBD2 (5 bases). V was cut by 2 bases and J by 9 bases, with 10 bases left in between. There are 13 residues in the CDR3. The CDR3 loop reads CASSLRGSRELFF. The CDR3 coding sequence is TGTGCCAGCAGTTTACGGGGATCCCGGGAGCTGTTTTTT.

The rearrangement uses TRBV6-5 and TRBJ1-1, with a possible D match to TRBD1 (5 bases). The germline gives CDR1 MNHEY, CDR2 SVGAGI. There are 13 residues in the CDR3. V lost 3 bases and J lost 4, with 9 bases in between. CDR3 amino acids: CASSYGGFTEAFF. The CDR3 DNA reads as TGTGCCAGCAGTTATGGGGGGTTCACTGAAGCTTTCTTT.

This clone occurred a few times. The gene calls are TRBV7-3 and TRBJ2-3, with unresolved D. The CDR3 extends over 15 amino acids. Per the germline V gene, CDR1 is SGHTA and CDR2 is FQGTGA. With 3 bases removed from V and 0 bases from J, the gap between germline ends came to 10 bases. The CDR3 DNA sequence: TGTGCCAGCAGCTTTAGTTCCATTAGCACAGATACGCAGTATTTT. Translation gives CASSFSSISTDTQYF.

V usage is TRBV27 and J usage is TRBJ2-1; 13 bases align to TRBD2. The length of the CDR3 is 15 residues. The ends lost 0 bases at V and 9 bases at J; junction bases unmatched: 2. From germline, CDR1 is MNHEY and CDR2 SMNVEV (reference sequence). CDR3 DNA: TGTGCCAGCAGTTTATCGACTAGCGGGGGGAGTGAGCAGTTCTTC. Amino acids: CASSLSTSGGSEQFF.

The chain joins TRBV28 to TRBJ1-1; D possibly corresponds to TRBD1 (5 bases). Germline V gene sequence: CDR1 MDHEN, CDR2 SYDVKM. The V and J ends lost 1 base and 7 bases respectively, with 10 bases between them. This CDR3 has 13 residues. This chain's CDR3 is CASSLLGQREAFF. In nucleotides, the CDR3 is TGTGCCAGCAGTTTATTGGGGCAGCGTGAAGCTTTCTTT.

The chain recombines TRBV10-2 with TRBJ2-7, with 8 nucleotides matching TRBD1. J lost 2 bases, V lost 7 bases, and 10 bases had no gene match. The CDR3 runs to 15 residues. In germline, CDR1 is WSHSY, CDR2 SAAADI. For the CDR3, the DNA is TGCGCCAGCAAATCACTGACAGGGGCCACCTACGAGCAGTACTTC. Its protein is CASKSLTGATYEQYF.

This clone appeared once. J is TRBJ2-1 and V is TRBV3-1 (or the pseudogene TRBV3-2); D gene ambiguous. The CDR3 loop spans 13 amino acids. With 3 bases removed from V and 4 bases from J, the gap between germline ends came to 7 bases. Looked up from germline, CDR1 is LGHDT and CDR2 is YNNKEL (reference sequence). The DNA of the CDR3 is TGTGCCAGCAGCCACCAGAAGTACAATGAGCAGTTCTTC. It translates to CASSHQKYNEQFF.

The gene calls are TRBV5-1 and TRBJ1-3; D unresolved. The CDR3 has 17 amino acids. CDR1 and CDR2 (germline): SGHRS, YFSETQ. V was trimmed by 1 base and J by 0 bases, leaving 14 bases between them. The CDR3 DNA follows: TGCGCCAGCAGCTTGTTTCCGGGAGGCCGCTCTGGAAACACCATATATTTT. This codes for CASSLFPGGRSGNTIYF.

The DNA for the CDR3 is TGTGCCGGGGGCAGGGAAAGAAGAGAAAAACTGTTTTTT. It yields the protein CAGGRERREKLFF. This chain uses TRBV30 with TRBJ1-4; D perhaps matches TRBD1 (6 bases). The V gene lost 8 bases and the J gene lost 8 bases, with 18 bases spanning the gap. Germline V lookup: CDR1 GTSNPN, CDR2 SVGIG (reference sequence). The CDR3 extends over 13 amino acids.

V and J are TRBV9 and TRBJ2-4; tentative D call: TRBD1 (5 bases). Per germline, CDR1 SGDLS and CDR2 YYNGEE. V lost 3 bases to trimming and J lost 1 base, with 29 bases between them. This CDR3 has 21 amino acids. In DNA form, the CDR3 reads TGTGCCAGCAGCGATTTTATGCGCAGGGCCAAGTCGGATACGGCCAAAAACATTCAGTACTTC. This sequence encodes CASSDFMRRAKSDTAKNIQYF. The full variable domain, with the rest looked up from reference TRBV9 and TRBJ2-4, is DSGVTQTPKHLITATGQRVTLRCSPRSGDLSVYWYQQSLDQGLQFLIQYYNGEERAKGNILERFSAQQFPDLHSELNLSSLELGDSALYFCASSDFMRRAKSDTAKNIQYFGAGTRLSVL.

In this sample, this clone turned up once. The rearrangement uses TRBV5-8 and TRBJ2-2, with 7 bases fitting TRBD1. This CDR3 is built from 15 residues. V shed 1 base, J shed 6 bases, and the junction held 6 bases outside the gene matches. Germline CDR1 reads SGHTS; CDR2 reads YDEGEE. The CDR3: CASSLTRGSSGELFF. CDR3 nucleotide sequence: TGTGCCAGCAGCTTGACCAGGGGGTCCTCCGGGGAGCTGTTTTTT.

This clone came up once. V usage is TRBV4-1 and J usage is TRBJ2-6, with TRBD1 identical over 8 bases. Looked up from germline, CDR1 is MGHRA and CDR2 is YSYEKL. The J segment lost 0 bases and the V segment lost 2 bases, leaving 6 bases of the junction unmatched. The length of the CDR3 is 18 residues. This CDR3 reads CASSQSLDRVSGANVLTF. CDR3 coding DNA: TGCGCCAGCAGCCAAAGCTTGGACAGGGTCTCTGGGGCCAACGTCCTGACTTTC.

This clone was found once. Other DNA variants within this sample encode the same CDR3. The chain joins TRBV7-2 to TRBJ2-5; 12 nucleotides align to TRBD2. Germline CDR1 and CDR2: SGHTA and FQGNSA. The length of the CDR3 is 14 residues. V dropped 3 bases and J dropped 4; count of bases not matched to a gene: 0. CDR3 in amino acids: CASSLGLAGETQYF. The CDR3 DNA reads as TGTGCCAGCAGCTTGGGACTAGCGGGAGAGACCCAGTACTTC.

The gene calls are TRBV29-1 and TRBJ2-2, with a weak D call TRBD1 (6 bases). V was clipped by 6 bases and J by 2 bases, with 13 bases between them. CDR1 is SQVTM, CDR2 ANQGSEA, per germline. There are 14 residues in the CDR3. CDR3 in DNA: TGCAGCGTCTCACCGGACAGCAACACCGGGGAGCTGTTTTTT. Translation gives CSVSPDSNTGELFF.

Only one count was recorded for this clone. The J gene is TRBJ2-6, the V gene TRBV18; maybe TRBD1 (6 bases). The V gene's germline CDR1 is KGHSH and CDR2 LQKENI. Trimming pared 5 bases from V and 0 bases from J, leaving 14 bases between. The CDR3 totals 17 residues. The CDR3 DNA reads TGTGCCAGCTCAGCAGGGGTCGTTGGCTCTGGGGCCAACGTCCTGACTTTC. Translating gives CASSAGVVGSGANVLTF.